This T cell receptor beta chain came from a study of blood T cell repertoires in COVID-19 (dated by TCRdb to 2019 to 2021). The study in broad terms: Samples covering the acute and convalescent phases of COVID-19 were provided by collaborators in the United States, Italy and Spain. The material from the prospective study consisted of cDNA or gDNA derived from T cells, B-cell-depleted T cells, or PBMCs. Subjects who had been exposed to COVID-19, were actively infected with it, or had recovered from it provided the deeply sampled blood TCRbeta repertoires that made up the dataset. A freely available public database, intended as a resource for researchers studying the immune response to SARS-CoV-2, is where the repertoires were released. Samples were obtained from the ongoing ImmuneRACE study (first 160 participants) and from about 1,300 subjects provided by 6 global collaborators. Sample metadata almost always included a de-identified subject ID, COVID-19 status, age in years and sex. Where available, HLA class I and class II types were taken from metadata supplied by the sample provider and were not determined by assay-based typing. Study-wide findings and limitations: The amount of clinical and demographic metadata varied by source and participant and was provided uncurated.

This clone was counted a few times. Its antigen is currently not known. Per-base quality was not reported, and no clone a single base away is much larger than it. The collaborating institutions used their own protocols to collect whole blood in K2EDTA tubes. For TCRbeta analysis, collaborators shipped samples as frozen whole blood, isolated PBMCs, or DNA extracted from either of those sample types. TCRbeta CDR3 regions were amplified from genomic DNA using the immunoSEQ Assay, a bias-controlled multiplex PCR. The original methods were these. Within the assay, amplification of reference gene primers was used to estimate how many nucleated cells each sample contained. To quantify the absolute abundance of each unique TCRbeta CDR3 rearrangement, sequence reads were collapsed and filtered. For each sample, productive Simpson clonality was calculated as the square root of Simpson's diversity index over productive rearrangements. TCRdb stores this immuneACCESS table with in-frame sequences only. Part of the clones is absent; in the studies checked, under half of the shortfall reflects unresolved V genes, and no reason is known for the rest. The DNA gave D and trimming, while V, J and clone size come from that table. This sample gives 150,000 to 200,000 clones in total; over 75% of them show up just once. The top ten clones comprise 3% to 4% of the sample.

Sequenced material: peripheral blood. The TCR sequence derives from a man aged 60-69 years with acute or convalescent COVID-19.

The CDR3 in this case is CASSIDLWASNEQFF. The sequence in DNA is TGTGCCAGTAGTATAGATCTTTGGGCCTCCAATGAGCAGTTCTTC. This chain joins TRBV19 to TRBJ2-1, with the D gene too uncertain to name. Trimming takes 0 bases from V and 6 bases from J, and the germline ends sit 12 bases apart. From a lookup of the germline V gene (reference sequence), CDR1 and CDR2 are LNHDA and SQIVND. From cysteine to phenylalanine, the CDR3 is 15 amino acids long. CDR3 DNA only is kept here, 45 bases in frame from base 1.